This is a list of T cell receptor beta chains from one sample in a study of blood T cells in healthy people across ages. TCRdb re-called the 5' RACE reads through MiXCR, storing one row per CDR3 protein. The sample contains about 1.8 million distinct CDR3 sequences, about 50% of which appear only once. Sequenced input: blood. The source of these receptors is a woman aged 40-49 years in good health. The CDR3 runs from the conserved cysteine through the conserved F or W. The order of the fields is J gene, D gene, V gene, clone size, CDR3 DNA, CDR3 protein. A D gene is named only where the DNA matches it firmly. Expanded clones are given a class, and other clones once, few, many or no size at all.

j_call: TRBJ1-2
d_call: TRBD1
v_call: TRBV4-2
clone_size: .
cdr3_nt: TGTGCCAGCAGCCAACAAAAGGACAGGGGGCTTGGCGGCTACACCTTC
cdr3_aa: CASSQQKDRGLGGYTF

j_call: TRBJ1-5
d_call: .
v_call: TRBV29-1
clone_size: .
cdr3_nt: TGCAGCGTTCGGCAGTACGGACAGCCCCAGCATTTT
cdr3_aa: CSVRQYGQPQHF

j_call: TRBJ2-1
d_call: .
v_call: TRBV5-6
clone_size: once
cdr3_nt: TGTGCCAGCAGCTTGTACGAGGGCCAGGGTTGCAATGAGCAGTTCTTC
cdr3_aa: CASSLYEGQGCNEQFF

j_call: TRBJ2-1
d_call: TRBD1
v_call: TRBV7-2
clone_size: .
cdr3_nt: TGTGCCAGCAGCTCGACAGGGCCGGTGGGCAATGAGCAGTTCTTC
cdr3_aa: CASSSTGPVGNEQFF

j_call: TRBJ2-3
d_call: .
v_call: TRBV11-3
clone_size: .
cdr3_nt: TGTGCCAGCAGCTTAGGGAGCGGCCCTGGGGCAGATACGCAGTATTTT
cdr3_aa: CASSLGSGPGADTQYF

j_call: TRBJ2-5
d_call: .
v_call: TRBV7-9
clone_size: few
cdr3_nt: TGTGCCAGCGGCACAAAAGGGACCCAGTACTTC
cdr3_aa: CASGTKGTQYF

j_call: TRBJ1-2
d_call: .
v_call: TRBV2
clone_size: once
cdr3_nt: TGTGCCAGCAGTGACCCCTGGAACTCTAACTATGGCTACACCTTC
cdr3_aa: CASSDPWNSNYGYTF

j_call: TRBJ2-7
d_call: TRBD1
v_call: TRBV15
clone_size: .
cdr3_nt: TGTGCCACCAGCAGAGATAGACAGGGGCTCTACGAGCAGTACTTC
cdr3_aa: CATSRDRQGLYEQYF

j_call: TRBJ1-1
d_call: .
v_call: TRBV7-9
clone_size: .
cdr3_nt: TGTGCCAGCAGCTCCGGACTGATGAACACTGAAGCTTTCTTT
cdr3_aa: CASSSGLMNTEAFF

j_call: TRBJ2-1
d_call: .
v_call: TRBV18
clone_size: once
cdr3_nt: TGTGCCAGCTCACCACCGGTCCAGTCGGGGACGGGTGAGCAGTTCTTC
cdr3_aa: CASSPPVQSGTGEQFF

j_call: TRBJ1-5
d_call: TRBD1
v_call: TRBV12-3/TRBV12-4
clone_size: .
cdr3_nt: TGTGCCAGCAGTACCCCGGAAACCGGGACAGTAAATCAGCCCCAGCATTTT
cdr3_aa: CASSTPETGTVNQPQHF

j_call: TRBJ2-5
d_call: TRBD2
v_call: TRBV6-2/TRBV6-3
clone_size: .
cdr3_nt: TGTGCCAGCAGGAACGGACTAGCGGAAGAGACCCAGTACTTC
cdr3_aa: CASRNGLAEETQYF

j_call: TRBJ2-2
d_call: .
v_call: TRBV20-1
clone_size: few
cdr3_nt: TGCAGTGCTAGCCGACCGAACACCGGGGAGCTGTTTTTT
cdr3_aa: CSASRPNTGELFF

j_call: TRBJ2-3
d_call: .
v_call: TRBV7-9
clone_size: few
cdr3_nt: TGTGCCAGCAGCCTCGAGCAGCGCACAGATACGCAGTATTTT
cdr3_aa: CASSLEQRTDTQYF

j_call: TRBJ2-5
d_call: .
v_call: TRBV11-1
clone_size: .
cdr3_nt: TGTGCCAGCAGCTTAACCTCTGTGGACCGACAAGAGACCCAGTACTTC
cdr3_aa: CASSLTSVDRQETQYF

j_call: TRBJ2-7
d_call: .
v_call: TRBV6-2/TRBV6-3
clone_size: once
cdr3_nt: TGTGCCAGCAGTTACTCGGAGATCGGTAGGGTCCTCTCCTACGAGCAGTACTTC
cdr3_aa: CASSYSEIGRVLSYEQYF

j_call: TRBJ1-2
d_call: TRBD1
v_call: TRBV20-1
clone_size: .
cdr3_nt: TGCAGTGCTAGAGATCGGACAGGGGTTAACTATGGCTACACCTTC
cdr3_aa: CSARDRTGVNYGYTF

j_call: TRBJ2-1
d_call: .
v_call: TRBV3-1
clone_size: .
cdr3_nt: TGTGCCAGCAGCCTTCGACAAATCTCCTACAATGAGCAGTTCTTC
cdr3_aa: CASSLRQISYNEQFF

j_call: TRBJ2-5
d_call: .
v_call: TRBV7-2
clone_size: many
cdr3_nt: TGTGCCAGCAGCTTAGTAGGCTTACAAGAGACCCAGTACTTC
cdr3_aa: CASSLVGLQETQYF

j_call: TRBJ1-5
d_call: .
v_call: TRBV20-1
clone_size: .
cdr3_nt: TGCAGTGCTAGCCGGGGTTATAGCAATCAGCCCCAGCATTTT
cdr3_aa: CSASRGYSNQPQHF

j_call: TRBJ2-4
d_call: .
v_call: TRBV3-1
clone_size: .
cdr3_nt: TGTGCCAGCAGCCGCCATCCCTACGAGCGGTACTTC
cdr3_aa: CASSRHPYERYF

j_call: TRBJ2-1
d_call: TRBD2
v_call: TRBV3-1
clone_size: .
cdr3_nt: TGTGCCACAAAAACCGGGACTAGCGGGGGAGAGCAGTTCTTC
cdr3_aa: CATKTGTSGGEQFF

j_call: TRBJ1-6
d_call: .
v_call: TRBV4-2
clone_size: .
cdr3_nt: TGTGCCAGCAGCCAAACCGGACAGCCAGCTTATAATTCACCCCTCCACTTT
cdr3_aa: CASSQTGQPAYNSPLHF

j_call: TRBJ1-3
d_call: .
v_call: TRBV10-3
clone_size: .
cdr3_nt: TGTGCCACCTTCGGCAACACCATATATTTT
cdr3_aa: CATFGNTIYF

j_call: TRBJ2-1
d_call: TRBD2
v_call: TRBV12-3/TRBV12-4
clone_size: .
cdr3_nt: TGTGCCAGCAGTTTTCGACTAGCGGGGAGGTACAATGAGCAGTTCTTC
cdr3_aa: CASSFRLAGRYNEQFF

j_call: TRBJ2-7
d_call: TRBD2
v_call: TRBV6-6
clone_size: .
cdr3_nt: TGTGCCAGCAGTTCCGGGACTAGCGGGTTTTACAATGAGCAGTACTTC
cdr3_aa: CASSSGTSGFYNEQYF

j_call: TRBJ1-2
d_call: TRBD1
v_call: TRBV28
clone_size: .
cdr3_nt: TGTGCCAACACATGGACAGGGGAATTTGATGGCTACACCTTC
cdr3_aa: CANTWTGEFDGYTF

j_call: TRBJ2-1
d_call: .
v_call: TRBV2
clone_size: .
cdr3_nt: TGTGCCAGCAGTGACTCCAGAGAGCAGTTCTTC
cdr3_aa: CASSDSREQFF

j_call: TRBJ2-7
d_call: .
v_call: TRBV4-3
clone_size: few
cdr3_nt: TGCGCCAGCAGCCAAGCTGTTGGCCTAAGCTCCTACGAGCAGTACTTC
cdr3_aa: CASSQAVGLSSYEQYF

j_call: TRBJ2-3
d_call: .
v_call: TRBV6-2/TRBV6-3
clone_size: .
cdr3_nt: TGTGCCAGCAGCCGTTACGTCCCGGCGGCGCAGTATTTT
cdr3_aa: CASSRYVPAAQYF

j_call: TRBJ2-7
d_call: TRBD2
v_call: TRBV4-1
clone_size: .
cdr3_nt: TGCGCCAGCAGCCAAGATTTTAGCGGGGCCAGCTACGAGCAGTACTTC
cdr3_aa: CASSQDFSGASYEQYF

j_call: TRBJ2-1
d_call: TRBD1
v_call: TRBV6-2/TRBV6-3
clone_size: .
cdr3_nt: TGTGCCAGCAGTTTTACAGGGGTTTATGAGCAGTTCTTC
cdr3_aa: CASSFTGVYEQFF

j_call: TRBJ2-3
d_call: TRBD1
v_call: TRBV7-2
clone_size: few
cdr3_nt: TGTGCCAGCAGCCTTGACAGGGTGGCCGGTACGCAGTATTTT
cdr3_aa: CASSLDRVAGTQYF

j_call: TRBJ1-2
d_call: .
v_call: TRBV20-1
clone_size: once
cdr3_nt: TGCAGTGCTAGAAGCACAGGGTGGGGCTACACCTTC
cdr3_aa: CSARSTGWGYTF

j_call: TRBJ2-5
d_call: .
v_call: TRBV5-1
clone_size: .
cdr3_nt: TGCGCCAGCAGCTCGATGATTACGGGGCATAGTGAGCAGTACTTC
cdr3_aa: CASSSMITGHSEQYF

j_call: TRBJ1-4
d_call: .
v_call: TRBV6-5
clone_size: .
cdr3_nt: TGTGCCAGCAGTTACTCGTCCACGGGGCGGGAAAAACTGTTTTTT
cdr3_aa: CASSYSSTGREKLFF

j_call: TRBJ2-1
d_call: .
v_call: TRBV13
clone_size: .
cdr3_nt: TGTGCCAGCAGCTTAGCTCCGAGGGACCCTTGGAATGAGCAGTTCTTC
cdr3_aa: CASSLAPRDPWNEQFF

j_call: TRBJ1-2
d_call: .
v_call: TRBV28
clone_size: .
cdr3_nt: TGTGCCAGCAGTCCCTTGAGTGGGGCTAGTGTATATGGCTACACCTTC
cdr3_aa: CASSPLSGASVYGYTF

j_call: TRBJ2-3
d_call: .
v_call: TRBV20-1
clone_size: .
cdr3_nt: TGCAGTGCTACCCTTCAGGTTATGCAGTATTTT
cdr3_aa: CSATLQVMQYF

j_call: TRBJ2-3
d_call: TRBD2
v_call: TRBV4-2
clone_size: .
cdr3_nt: TGTGCCAGCAGCCAAGAGGGGCCTGGTGGGGAGGGAGATACGCAGTATTTT
cdr3_aa: CASSQEGPGGEGDTQYF

j_call: TRBJ2-3
d_call: TRBD2
v_call: TRBV12-3/TRBV12-4
clone_size: many
cdr3_nt: TGTGCCAGCAGTCCTGGGACTAGCGGCGCAGATACGCAGTATTTT
cdr3_aa: CASSPGTSGADTQYF

j_call: TRBJ1-2
d_call: TRBD1
v_call: TRBV6-5
clone_size: .
cdr3_nt: TGTGCCAGCAGGTCAACAGGGGGCATCTATGGCTACACCTTC
cdr3_aa: CASRSTGGIYGYTF

j_call: TRBJ2-3
d_call: .
v_call: TRBV29-1
clone_size: .
cdr3_nt: TGCAGCGTTGAAGATCTTATCGTTACCGGGGAGTATTTT
cdr3_aa: CSVEDLIVTGEYF